These T cell receptor beta chains were read from a single sample in a study of cytomegalovirus exposure and HLA in healthy donors. Method: immunoSEQ multiplex PCR; TCRdb's copy keeps in-frame clones and lacks some. Of 100,000 to 150,000 clones listed, roughly 8.3% are singletons. Material for sequencing was PBMCs. Receptors were obtained from a man in his forties in good health and CMV-seronegative. Each CDR3 is given with its conserved first and last residue. Each record gives: V gene, J gene, CDR3 length, D gene, clone size, CDR3 protein, CDR3 DNA. A D gene is named only where the DNA matches it firmly. Only some rows state a clone size, as once, few, many or a class for expanded clones.

>TRBV6-5|TRBJ2-1|14|-|few
CASSSSTVYNEQFF
TGTGCCAGTAGTTCATCGACAGTTTACAATGAGCAGTTCTTC
>TRBV30|TRBJ2-1|15|TRBD2|few
CAWSVGAGAYNEQFF
TGTGCCTGGAGTGTAGGAGCGGGGGCCTACAATGAGCAGTTCTTC
>TRBV30|TRBJ2-7|15|TRBD2|few
CAWSWVTSGGAGQYF
TGTGCCTGGAGCTGGGTTACTAGCGGGGGGGCCGGGCAGTACTTC
>TRBV7-9|TRBJ1-1|14|-|-
CASSLESVLTEAFF
TGTGCCAGCAGCTTAGAAAGCGTACTAACTGAAGCTTTCTTT
>TRBV7-8|TRBJ2-3|15|TRBD2|few
CASSGASGGTDTQYF
TGTGCCAGCAGCGGGGCTAGCGGGGGTACAGATACGCAGTATTTT
>TRBV7-9|TRBJ2-1|16|-|few
CASSIVSGLDYNEQFF
TGTGCCAGCAGCATAGTATCGGGACTGGACTACAATGAGCAGTTCTTC
>TRBV5-1|TRBJ2-7|14|-|-
CASSPAGNVYEQYF
TGCGCCAGCAGTCCAGCGGGCAACGTCTACGAGCAGTACTTC
>TRBV4-1|TRBJ1-1|13|-|-
CASSRAGHTEAFF
TGCGCCAGCAGCCGGGCAGGTCACACTGAAGCTTTCTTT
>TRBV11-2|TRBJ2-5|16|TRBD2|few
CASSSSGGADQETQYF
TGTGCCAGCAGCTCTAGCGGGGGGGCAGATCAAGAGACCCAGTACTTC
>TRBV7-7|TRBJ2-1|14|TRBD2|-
CASSLSGGGNEQFF
TGTGCCAGCAGCTTAAGCGGGGGGGGGAATGAGCAGTTCTTC
>TRBV2|TRBJ2-5|16|TRBD1|few
CASSSSLDRGKETQYF
TGTGCCAGCAGCTCCTCCCTGGACAGGGGGAAAGAGACCCAGTACTTC
>TRBV6-1|TRBJ1-4|13|-|few
CASSGRVGEKLFF
TGTGCCAGCAGTGGGAGGGTAGGTGAAAAACTGTTTTTT
>TRBV6-5|TRBJ1-2|14|TRBD1|-
CASSYDRAVYGYTF
TGTGCCAGCAGTTACGACAGGGCGGTGTATGGCTACACCTTC
>TRBV30|TRBJ1-2|13|-|few
CAWSEDRNYGYTF
TGTGCCTGGAGCGAAGACAGGAACTATGGCTACACCTTC